Each of the 16 T cell receptor beta chains below was sequenced from the same sample in a study of OX40 agonist ivuxolimab in advanced cancers. Using immunoSEQ multiplex PCR, the repertoire was profiled, and TCRdb retains in-frame clones only, with some absent. This table has 70,000 or so clones, approximately 80% appearing once. The sample was CD4+ or CD8+ T cells sorted from blood, taken in a trial of the OX40 agonist ivuxolimab. All receptors come from an adult with an advanced solid tumor such as melanoma, head and neck, liver or kidney cancer.

The V call is TRBV13, the J call TRBJ1-2; D unclear. Germline V gene data show CDR1 as PRHDT and CDR2 as FYEKMQ (reference sequence). This CDR3 region has 18 residues. V shed 1 base and J shed 0 bases, with 18 bases lying between them. CDR3 protein: CASSLEFGPEGANYGYTF. The DNA of the CDR3 is TGTGCCAGCAGCTTAGAATTCGGCCCCGAGGGAGCTAACTATGGCTACACCTTC.

This sequence joins TRBV28 and TRBJ2-7, with D tentatively TRBD1 or TRBD2 (5 bases each). There are 14 residues in the CDR3. Germline CDR1 MDHEN, CDR2 SYDVKM. The V end lost 2 bases, the J end lost 2 bases, and 10 bases lay between the germline ends. The CDR3: CASSLGDRPYEQYF. CDR3 nucleotides: TGTGCCAGCAGTTTAGGGGACCGCCCCTACGAGCAGTACTTC.

About this clone: One end of the junction is discordant with germline, which a read error may explain. J is TRBJ2-5 and V is TRBV30; 14 nucleotides align to TRBD2. CDR1 and CDR2 (germline): GTSNPN, SVGIG (reference sequence). CDR3 length equals 16 residues. In nucleotides, the CDR3 is TGTACCTGGAGATCCGGACTAGCGGGGGGACAAGAGACCCAGTACTTC. Its protein product is CTWRSGLAGGQETQYF.

The V gene is TRBV10-2, the J gene TRBJ2-5; maybe TRBD1 (6 bases). The CDR3 is 14 residues long. Germline lookup yields CDR1 WSHSY and CDR2 SAAADI. The V gene lost 8 bases and the J gene lost 11 bases, with 24 bases spanning the gap. The CDR3 sequence is CASDPSGSKGEQYF. CDR3 in DNA: TGCGCCAGCGACCCCTCAGGGTCCAAGGGGGAGCAGTACTTC.

The chain is built from TRBV28 and TRBJ1-4, with a tentative D call TRBD1 (5 bases). V was cut by 3 bases and J by 7 bases, with 9 bases left in between. CDR3 length: 13 residues. The germline V gene has CDR1 MDHEN and CDR2 SYDVKM. The CDR3 spells CASSLGGGEKLFF. DNA for the CDR3: TGTGCCAGCAGTTTGGGGGGGGGTGAAAAACTGTTTTTT.

The J gene is TRBJ2-5, the V gene TRBV5-4; unclear D gene. Germline V lookup: CDR1 SGHNT, CDR2 YYREEE (reference sequence). The length of the CDR3 is 15 residues. Trimming cost V 1 base and J 0 bases, with 10 bases left between them. CDR3 amino acids: CASSLRKIYQETQYF. The CDR3 nucleotides read TGTGCCAGCAGCTTGCGTAAGATCTACCAAGAGACCCAGTACTTC.

The CDR3 loop is CASSKSGGYEQYF. As DNA, the CDR3 is TGTGCCAGCAGCAAATCAGGAGGCTACGAGCAGTACTTC. The J gene is TRBJ2-7, the V gene TRBV7-6, with a weak D call TRBD2 (5 bases). CDR3 length equals 13 residues. Germline CDR1 SGHVS, CDR2 FNYEAQ. V was trimmed by 5 bases and J by 3 bases, leaving 11 bases between them.

The chain carries TRBV5-1 and TRBJ1-3; 7 nucleotides match TRBD1. After removal of 1 base from V and 2 bases from J, the junction contained 3 bases not matched to a gene. The CDR3 runs 15 residues. Germline CDR1 SGHRS, CDR2 YFSETQ. CDR3 in amino acids: CASSLTGQAGNTIYF. In DNA form, the CDR3 reads TGCGCCAGCAGCTTGACCGGACAGGCTGGAAACACCATATATTTT. Variable domain in full (rest from reference TRBV5-1 and TRBJ1-3): KAGVTQTPRYLIKTRGQQVTLSCSPISGHRSVSWYQQTPGQGLQFLFEYFSETQRNKGNFPGRFSGRQFSNSRSEMNVSTLELGDSALYLCASSLTGQAGNTIYFGEGSWLTVV.

The CDR3, as DNA: TGCGCCAGCAAGAAAGACCTCGGAACTAATGAAAAACTGTTTTTT. This translates into CASKKDLGTNEKLFF. The gene calls are TRBV10-1 and TRBJ1-4; no definite D call. Trimming took 7 bases from V and 1 from J, leaving 13 bases between them. The V gene's germline CDR1 is WNHNN and CDR2 SYGVQD (reference sequence). The CDR3 sequence is 15 residues long.

The V gene is TRBV29-1, the J gene TRBJ2-7; a possible D gene is TRBD2 (7 bases). The V end lost 0 bases, the J end lost 7 bases, and 13 bases lay between the germline ends. This CDR3 comprises 13 residues. Per the germline V gene, CDR1 is SQVTM and CDR2 is ANQGSEA. The CDR3 region is CSVEDLRGGEQYF. The CDR3 region has the DNA TGCAGCGTTGAAGATCTGAGGGGGGGTGAGCAGTACTTC.

The V and J genes are TRBV7-9 and TRBJ2-3; D might be TRBD1 or TRBD2, each matching 6 bases. The V end was cut by 6 bases, the J end by 6 bases, with 19 bases between. The germline gives CDR1 SEHNR, CDR2 FQNEAQ (reference sequence). This CDR3 contains 15 residues. The CDR3 here is CASSIDRRAVDTQYF. As DNA, the CDR3 is TGTGCCAGCAGTATCGACAGGAGGGCGGTGGATACGCAGTATTTT.

The gene calls are TRBV6-5 and TRBJ1-2, with 7 nucleotides matching TRBD1. CDR1 and CDR2 (germline): MNHEY, SVGAGI. V lost 8 bases, J lost 12 bases, and 12 bases stayed unmatched. This CDR3 comprises 12 residues. CDR3 DNA sequence: TGTGCCAGCTCACAGAGGGGGCAGGGGGACACCTTC. Encoded protein: CASSQRGQGDTF.

This clone appeared a few times. The V gene is TRBV2, the J gene TRBJ2-4; TRBD1 matches 10 bases. This CDR3 is 16 amino acids long. J gave up 1 base and V 5 bases, and 5 bases lay outside the gene matches. The germline V gene encodes CDR1 SNHLY and CDR2 FYNNEI. The CDR3 protein is CASSQDRGRAKNIQYF. The CDR3 nucleotides read TGTGCCAGCAGTCAAGACAGGGGGCGGGCCAAAAACATTCAGTACTTC.

The V gene is TRBV5-1, the J gene TRBJ2-5; 10 nucleotides match TRBD1. Trimming took 3 bases from V and 2 from J; bases not matched to a gene: 10. This CDR3 is 17 amino acids long. The germline CDR1 and CDR2 sequences are SGHRS and YFSETQ. CDR3 coding DNA: TGCGCCAGCAGCTCGGCGACGACAGGGGGCATACAAGAGACCCAGTACTTC. Its translation: CASSSATTGGIQETQYF.

This CDR3 reads CASRYEDRTAVTF. The CDR3 DNA reads TGTGCCAGCAGGTATGAGGACAGGACCGCTGTCACCTTC. This chain joins TRBV27 and TRBJ1-2; 7 positions match TRBD1. CDR3 length equals 13 residues. J lost 13 bases, V lost 6 bases, and 14 bases had no gene match. Germline V gene sequence: CDR1 MNHEY, CDR2 SMNVEV (reference sequence).

The table lists this clone with many counts. The chain has TRBV5-1 and TRBJ1-6, with TRBD1 matching over 9 bases. The CDR3 contains 14 residues. The junction had 10 bases not matched to a gene; V was cut back by 4 bases and J by 14 bases. The germline V gene encodes CDR1 SGHRS and CDR2 YFSETQ. The CDR3 protein is CASSVGTGMVTLHF. DNA of the CDR3: TGCGCCAGCAGCGTCGGGACAGGGATGGTCACCCTCCACTTT.